The following is a T cell receptor (beta chain) sequence with its context. Its target antigen remains unknown. Nothing much larger sits one base from this clone, and base qualities are not available. The data were obtained in a study of blood T cells in healthy people across ages (dated by TCRdb to the mid-2010s). Study-wide context: In model experiments, template switching captured about one uniquely barcoded TCR beta cDNA molecule for every two T cells. The donors were split into four age groups: young (average 16 years), middle-aged (more than 35), aged (62) and long-lived (over 80). Two additional independent replicas of 1 million unique cDNA reads from the same blood draw were analyzed for two donors (one aged 18 to 30 and one aged 80 or older). To avoid experimental bias, donors of different ages were randomly spread across the sequencing lanes. To track age-related changes in TCR beta repertoire diversity, the study relied on deep sequencing normalized with unique cDNA molecular identifiers. What the research found in general, with its limitations: Observed TCR beta diversity correlated strongly with the percentage of naive T cells measured by flow cytometry. Because the CMV infection status of the donors was unknown, age-related changes in expanded clonotypes may potentially have been confounded. Compared with the aged group, more naive CD4+ T cells, fewer expanded clones and increased TCR diversity were shown by the long-lived group, suggesting age selection. Since profiling was done on bulk unsorted PBMCs, naive and antigen-experienced compartments could not be conclusively compared. Estimates of total diversity from one million sequenced T cells were regarded as lower bounds and underestimates. Observed TCR beta diversity per million T cells fell roughly linearly with age, and a significant reduction was already apparent by age approximately 41.

The library was built by means of 5' RACE. The data were produced on an Illumina HiSeq 2500. A second PCR of about 6 to 12 cycles was performed with a sample-barcoded 5' primer and a J-beta primer mix. A template-switch 5' adaptor carrying 12 random nucleotides introduced a unique molecular identifier onto each TCR beta cDNA molecule. At least 2.5 million CDR3-containing paired-end reads were obtained from each sample. All of the RNA was converted into first-strand cDNA using the Mint cDNA synthesis kit, with a TRBC-specific oligonucleotide serving as the primer. Following uracil-DNA glycosylase treatment, a first 18-cycle PCR with universal primers M1SS and BC2_uni_R was performed on all cDNA. Under the source paper's analysis protocol: Normalization of each sample was performed by random selection of 1 million high-quality reads, each carrying a distinct molecular identifier. Reads sharing molecular identifiers were discarded rather than binned into consensus sequences. MiTCR, set to a Q25 quality threshold and the strictest error-elimination algorithm, was used for CDR3 identification, clonotype clustering and error correction. A nonparametric unseen species model using Euler transformation provided a lower-bound estimate of total TCR beta diversity. TCRdb ran its own pipeline on the public reads, namely fastp trimming at Q25 and MiXCR clone calling, and kept in-frame beta chains. One record per CDR3 amino acid sequence lists the most common genes and DNA. V and J calls and clone size were set by TCRdb, not the authors. For this sample the table gives about 780,000 distinct CDR3 sequences, of which 35% to 60% were detected only once. The top ten constitute 15% to 20% of the sample.

The roughly 39 donors, aged roughly 6 to 100 years, were systemically healthy Caucasian individuals from Russia. Each donor gave ten milliliters of peripheral blood, collected into EDTA-treated Vacutainer tubes. Ficoll-Paque density-gradient centrifugation was used to isolate PBMCs, with at least 7 million per sample. Total RNA, at least 5 micrograms per sample, was extracted from PBMCs with Trizol reagent. The percentages of naive CD45RAhigh/CD27high T cells were determined by flow cytometry on a PBMC aliquot from every donor. Sequences MDHEN (CDR1) and SYDVKM (CDR2) are obtained from the germline V gene. The CDR3 sequence holds 15 residues, the cysteine and phenylalanine included. The entry retains the CDR3 DNA only, 45 bases that are in frame from base 1. The trim is 6 bases for V and 1 base for J, with a gap of 16 bases between the germline ends.

Sample: blood. This chain joins TRBV28 to TRBJ2-7; TRBD1 is a possible D gene, resting on 6 matching bases. This TCR was sampled from an elderly man in good health. CDR3 loop: CASSLGAEISYEQYF. The nucleotides read TGTGCCAGCAGCTTGGGGGCGGAGATTTCCTACGAGCAGTACTTC.